The subject of this entry is one T cell receptor (beta chain). The sample comes from a study of control samples from healthy donors and cancer patients. V dropped 0 bases and J dropped 6; count of bases not matched to a gene: 8. Germline V gene lookup returns CDR1 MNHEY and CDR2 SVGEGT. The CDR3 is 16 residues long. Measured with immunoSEQ multiplex PCR; TCRdb has only the in-frame clones, and not every one. The sample has 170,000 or so clones; approximately 94% are singletons. The sequence was obtained from a woman younger than 30 in good health. The chain uses TRBV6-2 or TRBV6-3 and TRBJ2-1; TRBD2 matches 7 bases. The source material was blood. CDR3 sequence reads: CASSYSKSGAFNEQFF. CDR3 bases: TGTGCCAGCAGTTACTCGAAGAGCGGGGCCTTCAATGAGCAGTTCTTC.